This T cell receptor beta chain derives from a study of Ad26.COV2.S vaccination and SARS-CoV-2 variants. Whole-study context: Ad26.COV2.S arm of COV1001 included the donor. The study gave Ad26.COV2.S intramuscularly, once or twice 56 days apart.

Libraries were prepared by immunoSEQ multiplex PCR; TCRdb keeps only in-frame clonotypes and omits some of them. The sample records hundreds of thousands of clones, 87% being singletons. Treatment: around 19 received Ad26.COV2.S at low or high dose, single or two shots; 5 received placebo; per-sample allocation not given. Specimen acquisition occurred on day 63 following the initial vaccine or placebo injection. Expressing Wuhan-strain SARS-CoV-2 spike, an Ad26 vector served as the vaccine. Overall study findings and caveats: People who got the vaccine or the placebo had similar non-spike TCR breadth.

In regard to this clone: What it binds is unknown.

The sequenced sample was peripheral blood, obtained in a trial of Ad26.COV2.S vaccine versus placebo. This clonotype was sampled from a person between 18 and 65 years old who received the Ad26.COV2.S COVID-19 vaccine or a placebo.

CDR3 residues: CSASRLSNQPQHF. For the CDR3, the DNA is TGCAGTGCTAGTCGCCTAAGCAATCAGCCCCAGCATTTT. V usage is TRBV20-1 and J usage is TRBJ1-5, with no clear D. The V gene's germline CDR1 is DFQATT and CDR2 SNEGSKA (reference sequence). The CDR3 extends over 13 amino acids. Trimming removed 3 bases from V and 1 base from J, with 7 bases in between.